This TCR beta chain originates from a study of blood T cell repertoires in COVID-19. Germline V gene lookup returns CDR1 LNHNV and CDR2 YYDKDF (reference sequence). V was trimmed by 1 base and J by 9 bases, leaving 10 bases between them. This CDR3 contains 14 residues. Only in-frame clones appear in the TCRdb table, and some are missing; sequencing was by immunoSEQ multiplex PCR. The table has approximately 130,000 clones, roughly 79% seen once. The receptor comes from a human donor in a cohort sampled during active COVID-19. V and J are TRBV15 and TRBJ1-6; D call uncertain. What was sequenced was peripheral blood. The CDR3 sequence is CATSRGGPVSPLHF. The CDR3 nucleotides are TGTGCCACCAGCAGAGGAGGTCCGGTTTCACCCCTCCACTTT.